This TCR beta chain comes out of a study of cytomegalovirus exposure and HLA in healthy donors. Study findings and constraints: Based on reports, TCR beta sequences accurately predicted HLA-A and HLA-B alleles for most subjects. In a later analysis, HLA-associated beta chains showed higher expansion and lower generation probabilities than comparable chains. Despite most TCR sequences being rare, some public TCRs occurred in many donors.

The PCR was carried out with 60 Vbeta primers and 13 Jbeta primers. Some clones are missing from TCRdb's copy, which holds only in-frame ones; the method was immunoSEQ multiplex PCR. The top ten hold 4% of the sample, which has approximately 120,000 clones, roughly 80% seen once. J was trimmed by 4 bases and V by 4 bases; bases with no gene match: 6. Germline loops: CDR1 SGDLS, CDR2 YYNGEE. This CDR3 has 15 residues. This clone was recorded a few times. Its antigen is undetermined. This TCR derives from a man aged 18 to 29 in good health and CMV-seropositive. Sequencing used PBMCs. This chain links TRBV9 with TRBJ2-1, with TRBD1 matching over 9 bases. The DNA of the CDR3 is TGTGCCAGCAGCTCAGGGGGGACAGGGTACAATGAGCAGTTCTTC. Translated: CASSSGGTGYNEQFF.